Below, one TCR beta chain is given with its context. The antigen is not known. The CDR3 runs to 11 residues. The germline V gene has CDR1 MNHNS and CDR2 SASEGT. Between the trimmed V and J ends, which lost 6 bases and 8 bases, there was a span of 10 bases. 60 Vbeta and 13 Jbeta primers were used in PCR. How the authors handled the data: Counted up in a later analysis, unique TCR beta chains came to roughly 80 million, with about 10 million shared. Sequencing used immunoSEQ multiplex PCR; TCRdb keeps in-frame clones, though not all of them. D and trimming were read from the DNA, whereas the V and J calls and clone size are those reported in that table. The table has roughly 100,000 clones, 65% to 90% seen once. These data come from a study of cytomegalovirus exposure and HLA in healthy donors. Overall study results and limits: The sole available immune exposure information was CMV serostatus. It was shown in a later analysis that HLA-associated TCR beta chains were more clonally expanded than other, equally common chains.

All donors participated as healthy donors of bone marrow. The origin of this receptor is a man in his fifties in good health and CMV-seronegative. The sequencing sample was made of PBMCs. The V gene is TRBV6-1, the J gene TRBJ1-2; D possibly corresponds to TRBD1 (5 bases). CDR3 nucleotides: TGTGCCAGCAGGGGGCTGGGAGGCTACACCTTC. Encoded protein: CASRGLGGYTF.